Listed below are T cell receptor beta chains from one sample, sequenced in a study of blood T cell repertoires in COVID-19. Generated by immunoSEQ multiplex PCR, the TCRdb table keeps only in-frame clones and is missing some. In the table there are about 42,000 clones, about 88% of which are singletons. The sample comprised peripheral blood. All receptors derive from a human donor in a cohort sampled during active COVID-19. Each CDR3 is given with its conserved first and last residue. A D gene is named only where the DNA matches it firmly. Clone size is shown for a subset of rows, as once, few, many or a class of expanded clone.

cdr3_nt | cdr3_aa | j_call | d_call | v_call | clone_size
TGTGCCAGCGGACAGGGGAACACCGGGGAGCTGTTTTTT | CASGQGNTGELFF | TRBJ2-2 | TRBD1 | TRBV6-6 | .
TGTGCCAGCAGTGAAGTTCAGGGAGGAAACTCTGGAAACACCATATATTTT | CASSEVQGGNSGNTIYF | TRBJ1-3 | . | TRBV6-1 | .
TGTGCCAGCAGCCAAGAGGGACAGGGTGAAAAACTGTTTTTT | CASSQEGQGEKLFF | TRBJ1-4 | TRBD1 | TRBV3-1/TRBV3-2 | .
TGTGCCAGCAGCCAAGGACATACGGGAAACACCATATATTTT | CASSQGHTGNTIYF | TRBJ1-3 | . | TRBV5-5 | .
TGCGCCAGCAGGCCGGGACAGAACAATGAGCAGTTCTTC | CASRPGQNNEQFF | TRBJ2-1 | TRBD1 | TRBV5-1 | .
TGCGCCAGCGGCGAGACAGGGGGCGCTGGCTACACCTTC | CASGETGGAGYTF | TRBJ1-2 | TRBD1 | TRBV5-1 | .
TGTGCCAGCAGCTTACTAGCGGCCCTAACCGGGGAGCTGTTTTTT | CASSLLAALTGELFF | TRBJ2-2 | TRBD2 | TRBV7-6 | .
TGTGCCAGCAGGAATAGGGGGCGCCCCTACAATGAGCAGTTCTTC | CASRNRGRPYNEQFF | TRBJ2-1 | TRBD1 | TRBV2 | .
TGTGCCAGCAGCCAGGGACTAGCGGGGATCTCCTACGAGCAGTACTTC | CASSQGLAGISYEQYF | TRBJ2-7 | TRBD2 | TRBV5-4 | .
TGTGCCAGCAGCATCAGCGGGGTGGCCAAAAACATTCAGTACTTC | CASSISGVAKNIQYF | TRBJ2-4 | TRBD2 | TRBV5-5 | .
TGTGCCTGGAGTGCCTGGGGCAACACAGATACGCAGTATTTT | CAWSAWGNTDTQYF | TRBJ2-3 | . | TRBV30 | .
TGCGCCAGCAGCCTCCCCGGGACAGGGTTTAACACTGAAGCTTTCTTT | CASSLPGTGFNTEAFF | TRBJ1-1 | TRBD1 | TRBV5-1 | .
TGTGCCAGCTCACCGAAGAGGACCGGGGAGCTGTTTTTT | CASSPKRTGELFF | TRBJ2-2 | . | TRBV18 | .
TGTGCCAGCAGCGTAGACGGGGGGTCGTACAATGAGCAGTTCTTC | CASSVDGGSYNEQFF | TRBJ2-1 | TRBD2 | TRBV9 | .
TGTGCCGTGGAGGGACGCACAGATACGCAGTATTTT | CAVEGRTDTQYF | TRBJ2-3 | . | TRBV19 | .
TGCGCCAGCAGCTCACAGGGATTTTCCACTGAAGCTTTCTTT | CASSSQGFSTEAFF | TRBJ1-1 | . | TRBV5-1 | .
TGCAGCGTAGACAGCGATTCTGGAAACACCATATATTTT | CSVDSDSGNTIYF | TRBJ1-3 | . | TRBV29-1 | .
TGTGCCAGCAGCTTAAGTAACAAGAACACTGAAGCTTTCTTT | CASSLSNKNTEAFF | TRBJ1-1 | . | TRBV7-9 | once
TGTGCCAGCAGTGATGGGACAGGGGGCTATGGCTACACCTTC | CASSDGTGGYGYTF | TRBJ1-2 | TRBD1 | TRBV2 | .
TGTGCCAGCAGAAGGACAGGGGGCGAAGCTAACTATGGCTACACCTTC | CASRRTGGEANYGYTF | TRBJ1-2 | TRBD1 | TRBV2 | .
TGTGCCAGCAGCTTAGTCGGGGATAGCACAGATACGCAGTATTTT | CASSLVGDSTDTQYF | TRBJ2-3 | . | TRBV7-6 | few
TGTGCCAGTTCAGCGGATCGCACTGAAGCTTTCTTT | CASSADRTEAFF | TRBJ1-1 | . | TRBV12-3/TRBV12-4 | few
TGTGCCAGTAGTATAGTGGCCACTGAAGCTTTCTTT | CASSIVATEAFF | TRBJ1-1 | . | TRBV19 | .
TGTGCCAGCAGTAGAGCATCCTACGAGCAGTACTTC | CASSRASYEQYF | TRBJ2-7 | . | TRBV6-6 | few
TGTGCCAGCAGCCAACCCGGACACCCGTTGTCCACCTTC | CASSQPGHPLSTF | TRBJ1-2 | . | TRBV14 | .
TGTGCCTGGAACTGGGGGGGAGAGGGTGGCTACACCTTC | CAWNWGGEGGYTF | TRBJ1-2 | . | TRBV30 | few